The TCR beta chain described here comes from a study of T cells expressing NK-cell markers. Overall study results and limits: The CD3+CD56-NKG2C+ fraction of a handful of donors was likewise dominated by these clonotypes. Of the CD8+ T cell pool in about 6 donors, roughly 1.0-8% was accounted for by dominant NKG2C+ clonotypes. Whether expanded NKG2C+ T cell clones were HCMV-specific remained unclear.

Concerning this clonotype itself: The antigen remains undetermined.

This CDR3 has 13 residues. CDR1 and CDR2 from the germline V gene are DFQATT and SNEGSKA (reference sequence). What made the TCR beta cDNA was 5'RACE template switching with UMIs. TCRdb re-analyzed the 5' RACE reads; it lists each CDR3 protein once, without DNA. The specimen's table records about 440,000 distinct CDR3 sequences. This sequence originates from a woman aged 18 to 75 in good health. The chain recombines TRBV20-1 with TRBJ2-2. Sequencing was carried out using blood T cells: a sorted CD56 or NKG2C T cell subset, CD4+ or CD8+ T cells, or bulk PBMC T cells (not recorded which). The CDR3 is CSAPRANTGELFF.